The 17 T cell receptor beta chains below were found in one sample sequenced in a study of Ad26.COV2.S vaccination and SARS-CoV-2 variants (dated by TCRdb to the early 2020s). The treatment or condition label here, explained by the study, means: about 20 received Ad26.COV2.S at low or high dose, single or two shots; several received placebo; per-sample allocation not given. Repertoires of vaccine and placebo recipients were sequenced from samples taken on day 63 after the first injection. Receptors were amplified or captured by the immunoSEQ multiplex PCR assay. Held by TCRdb, this immuneACCESS table contains in-frame sequences only and omits some clones. Under half of the omission traces to an unresolved V gene where checked; the cause of the rest is unknown. The sample table shows about 680,000 clones, and approximately 88% are seen once. The ten top clones hold roughly 1.5% of the sample. Sequencing was performed on peripheral blood, taken in a trial of Ad26.COV2.S vaccine versus placebo. The receptor set was obtained from a person between 18 and 59 years old who received the Ad26.COV2.S COVID-19 vaccine or a placebo.

This clone has just one count. This chain links TRBV19 with TRBJ1-3; no clear D. The V end was cut by 2 bases, the J end by 4 bases, with 9 bases between. The CDR3 consists of 14 residues. The germline V gene has CDR1 LNHDA and CDR2 SQIVND (reference sequence). The DNA of the CDR3 is TGTGCCAGTAGTATAACGGCGAGAGGAAACACCATATATTTT. It codes for CASSITARGNTIYF.

V is TRBV3-1 (or the pseudogene TRBV3-2) and J is TRBJ2-1, with D possibly matching TRBD1 (5 bases). The V end lost 4 bases, the J end lost 6 bases, and 10 bases lay between the germline ends. Germline V gives CDR1 LGHDT, CDR2 YNNKEL (reference sequence). The CDR3 has 13 amino acids. The CDR3 DNA reads TGTGCCAGCAGCCCTTGGGGCGTCAATGAGCAGTTCTTC. Its translation is CASSPWGVNEQFF.

V gene TRBV4-3 combines with J gene TRBJ1-2, with 9 bases identical to TRBD1. The CDR3 is 16 amino acids. Trimming at V came to 6 bases and at J to 0 bases, leaving 8 bases not matched to a gene. Germline V gene sequence: CDR1 LGHNA, CDR2 YSLEER. The CDR3, as DNA: TGCGCCAGCAGACCCAGACAGGGGGGTACTAACTATGGCTACACCTTC. Protein: CASRPRQGGTNYGYTF.

The chain uses TRBV19 and TRBJ2-7, with no clear D. This CDR3 comprises 11 residues. V lost 1 base to trimming and J lost 10 bases, with 8 bases between them. Germline assignment: CDR1 LNHDA and CDR2 SQIVND (reference sequence). CDR3 protein: CASSIAGDQYF. In DNA, the CDR3 is TGTGCCAGTAGTATAGCGGGTGACCAGTACTTC.

This clone has a single count. This chain connects TRBV5-5 to TRBJ2-4; D is uncertain. Germline V gene sequence: CDR1 SGHKS, CDR2 YYEKEE (reference sequence). CDR3 length: 14 amino acids. Deletions cut 0 bases from V and 0 bases from J, with 4 bases between. Here the CDR3 reads CASSLVLAKNIQYF. DNA of the CDR3: TGTGCCAGCAGCTTGGTGCTAGCCAAAAACATTCAGTACTTC. The whole variable domain, filled in from reference TRBV5-5 and TRBJ2-4, reads DAGVTQSPTHLIKTRGQQVTLRCSPISGHKSVSWYQQVLGQGPQFIFQYYEKEERGRGNFPDRFSARQFPNYSSELNVNALLLGDSALYLCASSLVLAKNIQYFGAGTRLSVL.

This rearrangement joins TRBV24-1 to TRBJ2-5; weak D call: TRBD1 (5 bases). CDR1 KGHDR and CDR2 SFDVKD come from the germline V gene. This CDR3 region has 14 residues. Trimming pared 0 bases from V and 5 bases from J, leaving 9 bases between. CDR3 sequence: CATSDLTGGETQYF. CDR3 DNA: TGTGCCACCAGTGATTTGACAGGTGGGGAGACCCAGTACTTC.

The chain carries TRBV4-1 and TRBJ1-4; D ambiguous. The CDR3 is 16 amino acids. Trimming removed 0 bases from V and 1 base from J, with 9 bases in between. Germline CDR1 MGHRA, CDR2 YSYEKL. The CDR3 sequence is CASSQEVGITNEKLFF. DNA of the CDR3: TGCGCCAGCAGCCAAGAGGTCGGGATAACTAATGAAAAACTGTTTTTT.

The chain has TRBV2 and TRBJ2-5, with TRBD1 identical over 7 bases. Per germline, CDR1 SNHLY and CDR2 FYNNEI. This CDR3 region has 15 residues. Losses at the gene ends were 1 base for V and 3 bases for J; bases not matched to a gene: 5. CDR3 amino acids: CASSEGGRGKETQYF. The CDR3 DNA follows: TGTGCCAGCAGTGAAGGGGGCAGGGGGAAAGAGACCCAGTACTTC.

This rearrangement joins TRBV24-1 to TRBJ2-2; the D is unclear. The germline CDR1 and CDR2 sequences are KGHDR and SFDVKD. This CDR3 is 12 amino acids long. V was clipped by 4 bases and J by 8 bases, with 7 bases between them. This CDR3 is CATSEPGGELFF. The CDR3 DNA sequence: TGTGCCACCAGTGAGCCTGGGGGGGAGCTGTTTTTT.

V is TRBV12-3 or TRBV12-4 and J is TRBJ2-3; D ambiguous. The CDR3 totals 12 residues. Trimming cost V 2 bases and J 2 bases, with 2 bases left between them. DNA for the CDR3: TGTGCCAGCAGTTTAAACACAGATACGCAGTATTTT. Translating gives CASSLNTDTQYF.

The gene calls are TRBV5-1 and TRBJ1-1, with D perhaps matching TRBD1 (5 bases). Deletions cut 0 bases from V and 3 bases from J, with 12 bases between. The germline V gene has CDR1 SGHRS and CDR2 YFSETQ. This CDR3 has 15 residues. DNA of the CDR3: TGCGCCAGCAGCTTGGAAATGAGGGGATACACTGAAGCTTTCTTT. This codes for CASSLEMRGYTEAFF.

The V gene is TRBV5-1, the J gene TRBJ1-5; 7 bases align to TRBD1. The CDR3 is 19 amino acids. The germline CDR1 and CDR2 sequences are SGHRS and YFSETQ. J was trimmed by 2 bases and V by 0 bases; bases with no gene match: 14. CDR3 sequence reads: CASSLEGARGNLGNQPQHF. As DNA, the CDR3 is TGCGCCAGCAGCTTGGAGGGGGCCAGGGGTAATTTAGGCAATCAGCCCCAGCATTTT.

V gene TRBV11-2 combines with J gene TRBJ2-7; perhaps TRBD1 as D (6 bases). V dropped 7 bases and J dropped 2 bases, with 9 bases sitting between them. Per the germline V gene, CDR1 is SGHAT and CDR2 is FQNNGV. CDR3 length: 12 residues. This CDR3 reads CASTSGAYEQYF. The CDR3 DNA reads TGTGCCAGCACCTCAGGGGCCTACGAGCAGTACTTC.

This chain links TRBV5-1 with TRBJ2-7; the match to TRBD1 covers 7 bases. The V gene end was trimmed by 4 bases and the J gene end by 5 bases; junction bases not matched to a gene: 3. The CDR3 loop spans 12 amino acids. Per germline, CDR1 SGHRS and CDR2 YFSETQ. CDR3 sequence reads: CASSVTGNEQYF. The CDR3 DNA reads TGCGCCAGCAGCGTGACAGGGAACGAGCAGTACTTC.

Written as DNA, the CDR3 is TGTGCCAGCAACAGAGCCGGAAACACCATATATTTT. This encodes CASNRAGNTIYF. The chain couples TRBV12-3 or TRBV12-4 to TRBJ1-3; D is unclear. The V gene lost 7 bases and the J gene lost 4 bases, with 8 bases spanning the gap. This CDR3 is built from 12 residues.

This clone appeared once. The V and J genes are TRBV18 and TRBJ1-1; D may be TRBD1 (6 bases). In germline, CDR1 is KGHSH, CDR2 LQKENI. The CDR3 is made up of 15 amino acids. V lost 4 bases and J 4 bases, leaving 16 bases between the germline ends. The CDR3 sequence is CASSLGTLGSTEAFF. The CDR3 DNA sequence: TGTGCCAGCTCACTTGGGACACTCGGAAGCACTGAAGCTTTCTTT.

V is TRBV15 and J is TRBJ1-4, with 7 positions matching TRBD1. Germline CDR1 and CDR2: LNHNV and YYDKDF (reference sequence). J gave up 10 bases and V 0 bases, and 8 bases lay outside the gene matches. This CDR3 has 15 amino acids. This chain's CDR3 is CATSRDRGGGGKLFF. In DNA form, the CDR3 reads TGTGCCACCAGCAGAGATCGTGGAGGGGGCGGAAAACTGTTTTTT.